Presented here are 19 T cell receptor beta chains from one specimen sequenced in a study of cytomegalovirus exposure and HLA in healthy donors. The PCR ran on 60 Vbeta and 13 Jbeta primers. TCRdb's table, derived via immunoSEQ multiplex PCR, lists solely in-frame clones and lacks some. Among roughly 100,000 clones listed, just under 80% were seen once. Sequencing input: PBMCs. The source of these receptors is a man younger than 40 in good health and CMV-seronegative.

V usage is TRBV7-8 and J usage is TRBJ2-1, with 10 bases fitting TRBD1. Germline trimming cut 2 bases from V and 2 bases from J; bases unmatched to any gene: 3. Per germline, CDR1 SGHVS and CDR2 FQNEAQ. This CDR3 is 16 amino acids long. In DNA form, the CDR3 reads TGTGCCAGCAGCTTAAGGGGGACAGGGGCCTACAATGAGCAGTTCTTC. Translated, it gives CASSLRGTGAYNEQFF.

This clone has only a few counts. The rearrangement joins TRBV9 to TRBJ2-5, with TRBD1 matching over 7 bases. Germline-derived CDR1 and CDR2 are SGDLS and YYNGEE. The CDR3 contains 15 residues. V shed 0 bases, J shed 5 bases, and the junction held 7 bases outside the gene matches. The DNA of the CDR3 is TGTGCCAGCAGCGTAGGGTTAACAGGGGTGGAGACCCAGTACTTC. It yields the protein CASSVGLTGVETQYF.

The V and J genes are TRBV7-9 and TRBJ2-2; no clear D. Per germline, CDR1 SEHNR and CDR2 FQNEAQ (reference sequence). The CDR3 contains 11 residues. The germline V and J ends were trimmed by 8 bases and 3 bases, with 4 bases remaining between them. The CDR3 DNA follows: TGTGCCAGCCGGGACACCGGGGAGCTGTTTTTT. Its translation is CASRDTGELFF.

J is TRBJ2-7 and V is TRBV10-2; D perhaps matches TRBD1 (5 bases). Germline assignment: CDR1 WSHSY and CDR2 SAAADI. The CDR3 has 16 residues. Trimming left V 3 bases short and J 0 bases short, with 15 bases between. The CDR3 spells CASSDQGRSSSYEQYF. The CDR3 nucleotides read TGCGCCAGCAGTGATCAGGGCAGGTCCAGCTCCTACGAGCAGTACTTC.

The CDR3 spells CASSAGRLAGASTGELFF. Written as DNA, the CDR3 is TGTGCCAGCAGCGCGGGGCGACTAGCGGGGGCCAGCACCGGGGAGCTGTTTTTT. The chain employs TRBV7-8 and TRBJ2-2, with 12 bases fitting TRBD2. CDR1 SGHVS and CDR2 FQNEAQ come from the germline V gene. The CDR3 is 18 residues long. V gave up 5 bases and J gave up 4 bases; unmatched junction bases: 11.

CDR3 region: CASSSPGQGNTEAFF. CDR3 bases: TGTGCCAGCAGCTCACCGGGACAGGGGAACACTGAAGCTTTCTTT. The gene calls are TRBV11-2 and TRBJ1-1; TRBD1 matches at 9 bases. Trimming removed 4 bases from V and 1 base from J; junction bases left unmatched: 4. Germline-derived CDR1 and CDR2 are SGHAT and FQNNGV. The CDR3 is 15 amino acids.

The CDR3 here is CASSQDFGTVSGELFF. CDR3 sequence (DNA): TGCGCCAGCAGCCAAGACTTTGGGACAGTCTCCGGGGAGCTGTTTTTT. This chain connects TRBV4-3 to TRBJ2-2; TRBD1 matches 7 bases. CDR3 size: 16 residues. J gave up 6 bases and V 0 bases, and 7 bases lay outside the gene matches. Germline-derived CDR1 and CDR2 are LGHNA and YSLEER.

The chain is built from TRBV5-1 and TRBJ2-5; D is possibly TRBD2 (6 bases). The CDR3 has 13 amino acids. Per germline, CDR1 SGHRS and CDR2 YFSETQ. V lost 3 bases and J lost 5, with 11 bases in between. In nucleotides, the CDR3 is TGCGCCAGCAGCTGGGGACTGAGGGAGACCCAGTACTTC. Translating gives CASSWGLRETQYF.

The chain is built from TRBV4-1 and TRBJ1-1, with 9 positions matching TRBD1. The germline V gene has CDR1 MGHRA and CDR2 YSYEKL. CDR3 length equals 18 residues. Trimming took 3 bases from V and 4 from J; bases not matched to a gene: 15. DNA for the CDR3: TGCGCCAGCAGCCAGTTACCGGGACAGGGAAGATCGGGCACTGAAGCTTTCTTT. It encodes CASSQLPGQGRSGTEAFF.

This rearrangement joins TRBV28 to TRBJ2-1; 12 nucleotides align to TRBD2. V trimming: 3 bases; J trimming: 0 bases; junction bases outside the gene matches: 0. CDR1 and CDR2 (germline): MDHEN, SYDVKM. This CDR3 region has 16 residues. The CDR3 loop reads CASSLTSGSSYNEQFF. In DNA form, the CDR3 reads TGTGCCAGCAGTTTGACTAGCGGGAGCTCCTACAATGAGCAGTTCTTC. The full variable domain, completed using reference TRBV28 and TRBJ2-1, is DVKVTQSSRYLVKRTGEKVFLECVQDMDHENMFWYRQDPGLGLRLIYFSYDVKMKEKGDIPEGYSVSREKKERFSLILESASTNQTSMYLCASSLTSGSSYNEQFFGPGTRLTVL.

This clone has a handful of counts. The J gene is TRBJ2-1, the V gene TRBV19; 7 nucleotides align to TRBD1. This CDR3 comprises 15 residues. CDR1 is LNHDA, CDR2 SQIVND, per germline (reference sequence). Trimming cost V 4 bases and J 8 bases; bases outside gene matches: 11. CDR3 bases: TGTGCCAGTAGTAGCATCGACAGGGTAGTCGATGAGCAGTTCTTC. Protein product: CASSSIDRVVDEQFF. Together with reference TRBV19 and TRBJ2-1, the CDR3 gives the full variable domain: DGGITQSPKYLFRKEGQNVTLSCEQNLNHDAMYWYRQDPGQGLRLIYYSQIVNDFQKGDIAEGYSVSREKKESFPLTVTSAQKNPTAFYLCASSSIDRVVDEQFFGPGTRLTVL.

The table lists this clone with a few counts. The genes are TRBV11-2 and TRBJ1-6, with D hard to call. CDR3 length equals 17 residues. CDR1 is SGHAT and CDR2 is FQNNGV in the germline V gene. V lost 4 bases, J lost 7 bases, and 20 bases lay in between. CDR3 protein: CASSSLRGSTENSPLHF. The CDR3 bases are TGTGCCAGCAGCTCCCTACGAGGGTCAACAGAAAATTCACCCCTCCACTTT.

This clone was counted between two and nine times. J is TRBJ2-2 and V is TRBV19; D might be TRBD1 (5 bases). Germline CDR1 and CDR2: LNHDA and SQIVND (reference sequence). This CDR3 comprises 14 residues. V shed 7 bases and J shed 1 base, with 10 bases lying between them. In DNA, the CDR3 is TGTGCCAGTAATGACAGACAGAACACCGGGGAGCTGTTTTTT. Translating gives CASNDRQNTGELFF.

V and J are TRBV30 and TRBJ1-2, with TRBD1 matching 7 bases. The V gene's germline CDR1 is GTSNPN and CDR2 SVGIG (reference sequence). CDR3 size: 15 residues. The V gene end was trimmed by 8 bases and the J gene end by 4 bases; junction bases not matched to a gene: 16. The CDR3 nucleotides read TGTGCCCGAGGGGGCCTATCGGAGGGCCGCTATGGCTACACCTTC. Its translation is CARGGLSEGRYGYTF.

This chain uses TRBV25-1 with TRBJ2-7; TRBD2 matches at 8 bases. This CDR3 region has 14 residues. The germline V gene encodes CDR1 MGHDK and CDR2 SYGVNS. The junction had 4 bases not matched to a gene; V was cut back by 2 bases and J by 4 bases. CDR3 nucleotide sequence: TGTGCCAGCAGTGAAGATGGCGGGAGGTACGAGCAGTACTTC. This codes for CASSEDGGRYEQYF.

The J gene is TRBJ2-3, the V gene TRBV6-6; TRBD2 matches 13 bases. V was clipped by 6 bases and J by 4 bases; unmatched bases: 4. Per the germline V gene, CDR1 is MNHNY and CDR2 is SVGAGI (reference sequence). The CDR3 covers 15 residues. The CDR3 protein is CASRTLAGGPDTQYF. The CDR3 nucleotides read TGTGCCAGCAGAACACTAGCGGGAGGGCCAGATACGCAGTATTTT.

The chain has TRBV5-1 and TRBJ2-1; 9 nucleotides line up with TRBD1. Per the germline V gene, CDR1 is SGHRS and CDR2 is YFSETQ. The CDR3 has 17 residues. V was pared by 4 bases and J by 5 bases, with 13 bases of the junction left unmatched. The CDR3 DNA reads as TGCGCCAGCAGCCCTTGGCGGGACAGGGCCAAGAACAATGAGCAGTTCTTC. Residues: CASSPWRDRAKNNEQFF. Full variable domain (rest looked up from reference TRBV5-1 and TRBJ2-1): KAGVTQTPRYLIKTRGQQVTLSCSPISGHRSVSWYQQTPGQGLQFLFEYFSETQRNKGNFPGRFSGRQFSNSRSEMNVSTLELGDSALYLCASSPWRDRAKNNEQFFGPGTRLTVL.

V gene TRBV28 combines with J gene TRBJ2-7; 7 bases are a match to TRBD2. CDR3 length: 16 amino acids. After removal of 3 bases from V and 5 bases from J, the junction contained 13 bases not matched to a gene. The germline V gene has CDR1 MDHEN and CDR2 SYDVKM. The CDR3 DNA reads TGTGCCAGCAGTTTGGGGGGGTCGGAGGTAGCCCACGAGCAGTACTTC. It codes for CASSLGGSEVAHEQYF. Supplemented by reference TRBV28 and TRBJ2-7, the full variable domain reads DVKVTQSSRYLVKRTGEKVFLECVQDMDHENMFWYRQDPGLGLRLIYFSYDVKMKEKGDIPEGYSVSREKKERFSLILESASTNQTSMYLCASSLGGSEVAHEQYFGPGTRLTVT.

This clone was detected a few times. The chain combines TRBV14 with TRBJ2-7; perhaps TRBD1 as D (5 bases). This CDR3 spans 15 amino acids. The V end lost 1 base, the J end lost 0 bases, and 10 bases lay between the germline ends. CDR1 is SGHDN and CDR2 is FVKESK in the germline V gene. The chain's CDR3 is CASSQGQYYSYEQYF. The CDR3 nucleotides read TGTGCCAGCAGCCAAGGACAGTATTACTCCTACGAGCAGTACTTC.